This TCR beta chain stems from a study of blood T cell repertoires in COVID-19 (dated by TCRdb to the early 2020s). Describing the broader study: The collaborator samples originated in the United States, Italy and Spain and spanned the acute and convalescent phases of COVID-19. Where available, HLA class I and class II types were obtained from metadata supplied by the sample provider rather than from assay-based typing. Samples came from the ongoing ImmuneRACE study (first 160 participants) plus 1,254 subjects from 6 global collaborators. The repertoires were made available in a free public database intended to serve as a resource for research on the immune response to SARS-CoV-2. The sample metadata nearly always contained a de-identified subject ID, COVID-19 status, age in years and sex. Deeply sampled blood TCRbeta repertoires from subjects exposed to, actively infected with, or recovered from COVID-19 were included in the dataset. The prospective study material was composed of cDNA or gDNA derived from T cells, B-cell-depleted T cells, or PBMCs.

From its cysteine to its phenylalanine, the CDR3 spans 16 amino acids. Only the CDR3 part of the read is kept: 48 bases, read in frame from the first base. V lost 1 base and J lost 3 bases; the stretch between them is 15 bases long. Via the germline V gene (reference sequence), CDR1 is SEHNR and CDR2 FQNEAQ. Each collaborating institution followed its own protocols to collect whole blood in K2EDTA tubes. For TCRbeta analysis, collaborator samples were shipped as frozen whole blood, as isolated PBMCs, or as DNA extracted from either sample type. On this clone itself: Its antigen target is currently unknown. No qualities accompany the bases; no much larger clone lies one base away.

TCRbeta CDR3 regions were amplified from genomic DNA by means of the immunoSEQ Assay, a bias-controlled multiplex PCR. The authors' analysis ran thus. Nucleated cell counts per sample were estimated from amplification of reference gene primers within the assay. To quantify the absolute abundance of each unique TCRbeta CDR3 rearrangement, sequence reads were collapsed and filtered. Productive Simpson clonality was computed per sample as the square root of Simpson's diversity index over productive rearrangements. As stored in TCRdb, this immuneACCESS dataset retains in-frame rearrangements with V and J assigned. A fraction of the clones does not appear; measured against another copy, unresolved V genes explain less than half of the discrepancy, and the remainder lacks a known reason. The DNA gave D and trimming, while V, J and clone size come from that table. This sample has about 160,000 clones in its table, and around 80% of those were observed once. The top ten clonotypes cover roughly 11% of the sample.

Here is what the overall study found, with its caveats: The quantity of clinical and demographic metadata differed by source and by participant and was supplied without curation.

The TCR comes from a man in his fifties or sixties with active or convalescent COVID-19. The chain links TRBV7-9 with TRBJ1-2; the best D guess is TRBD1, with 5 bases matching. Specimen: peripheral blood. Here the CDR3 is given as CASSLGLYRGDYGYTF. The sequenced DNA: TGTGCCAGCAGCTTAGGCCTCTATCGGGGGGACTATGGCTACACCTTC. The full variable domain, completed from the reference TRBV7-9 and TRBJ1-2 proteins outside the CDR3, reads DTGVSQNPRHKITKRGQNVTFRCDPISEHNRLYWYRQTLGQGPEFLTYFQNEAQLEKSRLLSDRFSAERPKGSFSTLEIQRTEQGDSAMYLCASSLGLYRGDYGYTFGSGTRLTVV.